One TCR beta chain is described in this entry. Its antigen is not identified. This CDR3 is 13 amino acids long. V was trimmed by 8 bases and J by 6 bases, leaving 11 bases between them. The data were taken from a study of blood T cells in healthy people across ages. Points from the study as a whole: Changes seen in expanded clonotypes were possibly confounded by donor CMV status left unknown. Aged donors had fewer naive CD4+ cells and lower diversity than long-lived donors.

A second roughly 7 to 11 cycle PCR used barcoded and J-beta primers. TCRdb re-called the 5' RACE reads through MiXCR, storing one row per CDR3 protein. The profile shows 700,000 to 800,000 distinct CDR3 sequences, roughly 44% of them singletons. This TCR was sampled from a woman aged 55-70 years in good health. The V and J genes are TRBV12-3 or TRBV12-4 and TRBJ1-6; TRBD1 might be the D (5 bases). Sequencing input: blood. CDR3 sequence (DNA): TGTGCCAGCCTGGGGCCCCTTAATTCACCCCTCCACTTT. Its protein is CASLGPLNSPLHF.